The T cell receptor beta chain described here comes from a study of blood T cell repertoires in COVID-19. Germline loops: CDR1 SGHTS, CDR2 YDEGEE. The CDR3 has 13 residues. V shed 10 bases, J shed 6 bases, and the junction held 8 bases outside the gene matches. Sequenced by immunoSEQ multiplex PCR; TCRdb stores in-frame clones only, minus some. The sample yields under 500,000 clones, roughly 89% seen once. This clonotype was sampled from a young woman with acute or convalescent COVID-19. This chain joins TRBV5-8 and TRBJ1-2, with 11 bases fitting TRBD1. The sequenced sample consisted of peripheral blood. DNA of the CDR3: TGTGCCGGCTATGGACAGGGGGCGAATGGCTACACCTTC. Protein product: CAGYGQGANGYTF. The entire variable domain, with the rest obtained from reference TRBV5-8 and TRBJ1-2, is as follows: EAGVTQSPTHLIKTRGQQATLRCSPISGHTSVYWYQQALGLGLQFLLWYDEGEERNRGNFPPRFSGRQFPNYSSELNVNALELEDSALYLCAGYGQGANGYTFGSGTRLTVV.